The next 14 T cell receptor beta chains were all read from a single sample in a study of T cell repertoires in cytomegalovirus infection. TCRdb passed the reads through MiXCR, listing each CDR3 protein once. The sample has about 920,000 distinct CDR3 sequences; roughly 30% are singletons. Antigen specificity for these receptors is unknown. The sample in question was cultured CD8+ T cells from PBMCs, obtained from culture after CMV antigen stimulation. These receptors originate from a human donor in good health (CMV status not recorded). Some clones in this sample may be carry-over from other donors' samples.

The V gene is TRBV4-1, the J gene TRBJ2-2, with D maybe TRBD1 (5 bases). Germline values: CDR1 MGHRA, CDR2 YSYEKL. The CDR3 is 15 amino acids. Trimming left V 4 bases short and J 3 bases short, with 12 bases between. The CDR3 protein is CASSPRTTYTGELFF. DNA for the CDR3: TGCGCCAGCAGCCCTAGGACAACTTACACCGGGGAGCTGTTTTTT.

The J gene is TRBJ2-2, the V gene TRBV7-6; 8 bases are a match to TRBD1. The CDR3 is 17 residues long. Trimming took 4 bases from V and 1 from J; bases not matched to a gene: 8. Per the germline V gene, CDR1 is SGHVS and CDR2 is FNYEAQ. The chain's CDR3 is CASSSSTGTGNTGELFF. CDR3 bases: TGTGCCAGCAGCTCCTCCACCGGGACAGGGAACACCGGGGAGCTGTTTTTT.

This clonotype came up many times. The chain carries TRBV7-6 and TRBJ2-6, with TRBD1 matching over 8 bases. Germline V lookup: CDR1 SGHVS, CDR2 FNYEAQ. CDR3 length equals 18 residues. The trim removed 2 bases at V and 2 bases at J, leaving 8 bases unmatched. DNA for the CDR3: TGTGCCAGCAGCTTACCTTACACGGACAGGGCTGGGGCCAACGTCCTGACTTTC. This encodes CASSLPYTDRAGANVLTF.

This clonotype was detected a few times. V usage is TRBV6-5 and J usage is TRBJ2-5; either TRBD1 or TRBD2 may fit D (5 bases each). Germline values: CDR1 MNHEY, CDR2 SVGAGI. V was shortened by 0 bases and J by 4 bases, with 9 bases between the two germline ends. The CDR3 is 14 amino acids. The CDR3 loop is CASSYSGVGETQYF. The DNA of the CDR3 is TGTGCCAGCAGTTACTCGGGGGTGGGAGAGACCCAGTACTTC.

This clonotype was seen a single time. This rearrangement joins TRBV2 to TRBJ2-1; the D gene is possibly TRBD2 (6 bases). The CDR3 loop spans 16 amino acids. Germline loops: CDR1 SNHLY, CDR2 FYNNEI. Trimming cost V 3 bases and J 6 bases, with 18 bases left between them. CDR3 residues: CASSDPLGEAANEQFF. CDR3 bases: TGTGCCAGCAGTGATCCCCTGGGGGAGGCGGCCAATGAGCAGTTCTTC.

This chain links TRBV5-5 with TRBJ1-1; D gene uncertain. V was clipped by 2 bases and J by 0 bases, with 8 bases between them. CDR1 is SGHKS and CDR2 is YYEKEE in the germline V gene (reference sequence). CDR3 length: 14 residues. The CDR3 reads CASSLPHMNTEAFF. Written as DNA, the CDR3 is TGTGCCAGCAGCTTACCCCACATGAACACTGAAGCTTTCTTT.

The V gene is TRBV6-1, the J gene TRBJ1-1; D unresolved. The germline V gene encodes CDR1 MNHNS and CDR2 SASEGT. V was pared by 4 bases and J by 0 bases, with 12 bases between. The CDR3 has 15 amino acids. CDR3 nucleotides: TGTGCCAGCAGTGCAAAGGACGGCTTGAACACTGAAGCTTTCTTT. Translating gives CASSAKDGLNTEAFF.

The chain carries TRBV7-9 and TRBJ1-4; D not certain. CDR1 and CDR2 from the germline V gene are SEHNR and FQNEAQ (reference sequence). The CDR3 loop spans 16 amino acids. V was trimmed by 2 bases and J by 12 bases, leaving 22 bases between them. CDR3 in DNA: TGTGCCAGCAGCTTAATCGACGGACCAACCACCGGGCAACTGTTTTTT. It translates to CASSLIDGPTTGQLFF.

This clonotype was picked up a small number of times. The chain joins TRBV6-5 to TRBJ2-5, with D possibly TRBD1 on 5 matching bases. V was shortened by 0 bases and J by 2 bases, with 10 bases between the two germline ends. This CDR3 has 15 residues. Germline V gene data show CDR1 as MNHEY and CDR2 as SVGAGI. CDR3 loop: CASSYSGVVQETQYF. CDR3 nucleotide sequence: TGTGCCAGCAGTTACTCAGGGGTTGTACAAGAGACCCAGTACTTC.

The chain links TRBV6-5 to TRBJ2-2; 9 positions agree with TRBD1. The CDR3 covers 14 residues. Germline V gives CDR1 MNHEY, CDR2 SVGAGI. The V gene end was trimmed by 4 bases and the J gene end by 9 bases; junction bases not matched to a gene: 6. CDR3 nucleotide sequence: TGTGCCAGCAGTTCCGGGACAGGGCCGCGGGAGCTGTTTTTT. Amino acids: CASSSGTGPRELFF.

This clonotype was picked up many times. This sequence joins TRBV7-6 and TRBJ2-2; D may match TRBD1 or TRBD2 (5 bases each). The germline gives CDR1 SGHVS, CDR2 FNYEAQ. V lost 0 bases, J lost 0 bases, and 5 bases lay in between. This CDR3 is 15 amino acids long. In DNA, the CDR3 is TGTGCCAGCAGCTTAGCGGGGGCGAACACCGGGGAGCTGTTTTTT. This encodes CASSLAGANTGELFF.

This chain joins TRBV6-2 or TRBV6-3 and TRBJ2-7, with D possibly matching TRBD1 (6 bases). CDR3 length: 15 residues. V dropped 6 bases and J dropped 2 bases, with 17 bases sitting between them. Germline CDR1 and CDR2: MNHEY and SVGEGT. The CDR3 reads CASRHRTPGAYEQYV. The CDR3 DNA follows: TGTGCCAGCAGACATCGGACTCCAGGGGCCTACGAGCAGTACGTC.

This clonotype was seen repeatedly, ten times or more. This sequence joins TRBV7-8 and TRBJ2-3; 10 bases are shared with TRBD2. The V and J ends lost 5 bases and 3 bases, in that order; junction bases with no gene match: 8. In germline, CDR1 is SGHVS, CDR2 FQNEAQ. The CDR3 consists of 16 residues. The CDR3 protein is CASSLVAGGGTDTQYF. Here the CDR3 DNA reads TGTGCCAGCAGCCTTGTAGCGGGGGGCGGTACAGATACGCAGTATTTT.

J is TRBJ1-2 and V is TRBV4-2, with D tentatively TRBD1 (5 bases). V was shortened by 4 bases and J by 5 bases, with 23 bases between the two germline ends. Germline V lookup: CDR1 LGHNA, CDR2 YNFKEQ. The CDR3 is 17 residues long. CDR3 sequence reads: CASSPGDVTRQRYGYTF. The DNA of the CDR3 is TGTGCCAGCAGCCCGGGGGATGTTACCCGCCAGCGGTATGGCTACACCTTC.